Listed below are T cell receptor beta chains from one sample, sequenced in a study of beta chain features in type 1 diabetes. Using immunoSEQ multiplex PCR, the repertoire was profiled, and TCRdb retains in-frame clones only, with some absent. The sample holds about half a million clones, more than 9.5% seen once. The specimen was naive CD4+ T cells from blood. The receptor source for this set is a woman younger than 35 in good health. The CDR3 runs from the conserved cysteine through the conserved F or W.

j_call: TRBJ2-5; v_call: TRBV5-1; cdr3_aa: CASSLASEETQYF
j_call: TRBJ2-7; v_call: TRBV4-3; cdr3_aa: CASSQELAGGYEQYF
j_call: TRBJ1-2; v_call: TRBV4-3; cdr3_aa: CASSYLQGTNYGYTF
j_call: TRBJ2-3; v_call: TRBV11-2; cdr3_aa: CASSFQPSDTQYF
j_call: TRBJ2-1; v_call: TRBV2; cdr3_aa: CASSRTSGKAYNEQFF
j_call: TRBJ2-7; v_call: TRBV21-1; cdr3_aa: CASSSNRPSEQYF
j_call: TRBJ2-7; v_call: TRBV9; cdr3_aa: CASSVGVAGGDTYEQYF
j_call: TRBJ1-1; v_call: TRBV2; cdr3_aa: CASSRSRGAFF
j_call: TRBJ2-3; v_call: TRBV7-8; cdr3_aa: CASSLSRTWIDTQYF
j_call: TRBJ2-7; v_call: TRBV30; cdr3_aa: CAWSVYRTSGRSHYEQYF
j_call: TRBJ2-5; v_call: TRBV2; cdr3_aa: CASREMTGSQETQYF
j_call: TRBJ2-1; v_call: TRBV23-1; cdr3_aa: CASSRAGTSSSEQFF
j_call: TRBJ2-5; v_call: TRBV7-2; cdr3_aa: CASSLQGAQETQYF
j_call: TRBJ1-2; v_call: TRBV9; cdr3_aa: CASSEMTGNYGYTF
j_call: TRBJ1-1; v_call: TRBV7-9; cdr3_aa: CASSLEWGDTEAFF
j_call: TRBJ1-1; v_call: TRBV7-9; cdr3_aa: CASSLGWQGGEAFF
j_call: TRBJ2-2; v_call: TRBV27; cdr3_aa: CASSPDRAGELFF
j_call: TRBJ2-2; v_call: TRBV7-9; cdr3_aa: CASSLAGTGNTGELFF
j_call: TRBJ2-1; v_call: TRBV11-3; cdr3_aa: CASSLPQRELFGEQFF
j_call: TRBJ1-2; v_call: TRBV5-1; cdr3_aa: CASSDQNYGYTF
j_call: TRBJ2-1; v_call: TRBV29-1; cdr3_aa: CSGIRGGSYNEQFF
j_call: TRBJ2-7; v_call: TRBV29-1; cdr3_aa: CSVGEGQRRLSSYEQYF
j_call: TRBJ2-7; v_call: TRBV7-9; cdr3_aa: CASSSLGGSSSYEQYF
j_call: TRBJ2-3; v_call: TRBV4-3; cdr3_aa: CASSQDPSGGTDTQYF
j_call: TRBJ1-3; v_call: TRBV7-9; cdr3_aa: CASNRVLGNTIYF
j_call: TRBJ2-7; v_call: TRBV2; cdr3_aa: CASSEQRGSYEQYF
j_call: TRBJ1-1; v_call: TRBV15; cdr3_aa: CATRETVGTEAFF
j_call: TRBJ2-5; v_call: TRBV4-1; cdr3_aa: CASSQGLVETQYF
j_call: TRBJ1-5; v_call: TRBV19; cdr3_aa: CASIGTPNQPQHF
j_call: TRBJ2-3; v_call: TRBV7-2; cdr3_aa: CASSLQGGTDTQYF
j_call: TRBJ1-1; v_call: TRBV2; cdr3_aa: CASRSGFTEAFF
j_call: TRBJ2-1; v_call: TRBV27; cdr3_aa: CASSLRNLGLDEQFF
j_call: TRBJ2-3; v_call: TRBV9; cdr3_aa: CASSVGAAGTDTQYF
j_call: TRBJ2-3; v_call: TRBV23-1; cdr3_aa: CASSKQLDRVGNTDTQYF
j_call: TRBJ1-2; v_call: TRBV14; cdr3_aa: CASSQDPISYGYTF
j_call: TRBJ1-5; v_call: TRBV2; cdr3_aa: CASSGQGGSEPQHF
j_call: TRBJ1-1; v_call: TRBV7-3; cdr3_aa: CASSLDSNTEAFF
j_call: TRBJ2-7; v_call: TRBV7-9; cdr3_aa: CASSLGLASYEQYF
j_call: TRBJ1-2; v_call: TRBV29-1; cdr3_aa: CSVEDRGTGVSYGYTF
j_call: TRBJ1-6; v_call: TRBV2; cdr3_aa: CASSGQDAYNSPLHF
j_call: TRBJ2-7; v_call: TRBV7-9; cdr3_aa: CASSLSGAGDEQYF
j_call: TRBJ2-1; v_call: TRBV9; cdr3_aa: CASSPRGDRVSYNEQFF
j_call: TRBJ1-2; v_call: TRBV6-1; cdr3_aa: CASSEALGVGYGYTF
j_call: TRBJ2-6; v_call: TRBV7-9; cdr3_aa: CASSLVRPGERGANVLTF
j_call: TRBJ1-6; v_call: TRBV6-6; cdr3_aa: CASSRNRGRNSPLHF
j_call: TRBJ2-2; v_call: TRBV27; cdr3_aa: CASSSLTGKVAGELFF
j_call: TRBJ2-2; v_call: TRBV7-9; cdr3_aa: CASSSLRRAGELFF
j_call: TRBJ2-5; v_call: TRBV7-2; cdr3_aa: CASSLAHRGGETQYF
j_call: TRBJ2-1; v_call: TRBV25-1; cdr3_aa: CASRDPIGGGSSYNEQFF
j_call: TRBJ2-1; v_call: TRBV5-1; cdr3_aa: CASRDIAGSYNEQFF
j_call: TRBJ2-1; v_call: TRBV19; cdr3_aa: CASSRLAGDDEQFF
j_call: TRBJ2-3; v_call: TRBV5-4; cdr3_aa: CASSSSLAGTDTQYF
j_call: TRBJ1-3; v_call: TRBV30; cdr3_aa: CAWRKQGTAGNTIYF
j_call: TRBJ2-2; v_call: TRBV7-2; cdr3_aa: CASSQLRTGELFF
j_call: TRBJ1-2; v_call: TRBV18; cdr3_aa: CASSPPVTSYGYTF
j_call: TRBJ2-2; v_call: TRBV18; cdr3_aa: CASSALDTGELFF
j_call: TRBJ1-2; v_call: TRBV9; cdr3_aa: CASSVGDTYGYTF
j_call: TRBJ2-1; v_call: TRBV7-3; cdr3_aa: CASSLTGTSAYNEQFF
j_call: TRBJ2-3; v_call: TRBV6-6; cdr3_aa: CASSYFRADTQYF
j_call: TRBJ2-4; v_call: TRBV4-1; cdr3_aa: CASSLQRGIAKNIQYF